This T cell receptor beta chain was documented in a study of T cell responses to AZD1222 COVID-19 vaccine. Germline V gene lookup returns CDR1 GTSNPN and CDR2 SVGIG (reference sequence). The CDR3 has 18 amino acids. The ends were cut back, 0 bases at V and 5 bases at J, with 20 bases in the middle. Generated by immunoSEQ multiplex PCR, the TCRdb table keeps only in-frame clones and is missing some. The repertoire consists of more than 110,000 clones, with 92% occurring once and the leading ten covering around 3.6%. The chain uses TRBV30 and TRBJ2-6; D assignment may be TRBD1 or TRBD2 (5 bases each). Material: peripheral blood, obtained on day 0 of AZD1222 vaccination. This clonotype originated in an adult in good health. The CDR3 here is CAWSVWRGESKWANVLTF. The CDR3 coding sequence is TGTGCCTGGAGTGTCTGGAGAGGGGAGAGCAAATGGGCCAACGTCCTGACTTTC.